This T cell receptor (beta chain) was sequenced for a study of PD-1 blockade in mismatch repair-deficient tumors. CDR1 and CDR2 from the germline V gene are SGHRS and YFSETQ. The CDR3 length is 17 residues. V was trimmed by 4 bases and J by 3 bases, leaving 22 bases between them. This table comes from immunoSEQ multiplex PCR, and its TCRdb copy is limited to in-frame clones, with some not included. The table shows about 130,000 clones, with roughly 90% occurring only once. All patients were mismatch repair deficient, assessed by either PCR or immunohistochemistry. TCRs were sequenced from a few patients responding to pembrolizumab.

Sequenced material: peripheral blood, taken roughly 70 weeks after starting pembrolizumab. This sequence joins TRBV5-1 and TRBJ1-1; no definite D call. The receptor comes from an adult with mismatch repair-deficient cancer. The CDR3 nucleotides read TGCGCCAGCAGCGCACGAATGGGGAGGACGGCGGACACTGAAGCTTTCTTT. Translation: CASSARMGRTADTEAFF.